This TCR beta chain was documented in a study of blood T cell repertoires in COVID-19. Study as a whole: Material from acute and convalescent COVID-19 was sourced from the United States, Italy and Spain. Sample material is recorded as cDNA or gDNA derived from T cells, B-cell-depleted T cells, or PBMCs.

The CDR3 runs 16 residues. Germline CDR1 reads SGHRS; CDR2 reads YFSETQ. V lost 0 bases to trimming and J lost 0 bases; unmatched junction nucleotides: 5. Authors' data handling: Estimated nucleated cell counts came from reference gene primer amplification. Produced via immunoSEQ multiplex PCR; TCRdb's table is partial and in-frame only. D and trimming come from the DNA, and the V and J calls and clone size come from that table. The sample holds 40,000 to 55,000 clones, about 89% seen once. The source of this sequence is a human donor in a cohort sampled during active COVID-19. The sequencing sample was made of peripheral blood. The chain couples TRBV5-1 to TRBJ1-1; 7 bases agree with TRBD1. CDR3 sequence: CASSLGQGFMNTEAFF. The DNA of the CDR3 is TGCGCCAGCAGCTTGGGACAGGGATTTATGAACACTGAAGCTTTCTTT.